This T cell receptor (beta chain) was documented in a study of T cell repertoires in cytomegalovirus infection. Study-level information: Matching HLA type and CMV infection were both indicated by public TCR beta signatures.

Trimming removed 0 bases from V and 5 bases from J, with 8 bases in between. CDR3 length equals 15 residues. Per germline, CDR1 MNHEY and CDR2 SMNVEV (reference sequence). Study-wide findings and caveats: Ex vivo, HLA-C-restricted CMV-specific TCR beta clonotypes prevailed over the rest of the response. Public TCR beta family frequency separated CMV-and-HLA carriers, including in an independent cohort.

TCRdb called the reads again in MiXCR, with one record for every CDR3 protein. The sample lists over 250,000 distinct CDR3 sequences, roughly 25% occurring once. This clonotype occurred a few times. Its antigen is as yet unknown. This receptor was identified in a human donor in good health (CMV status not recorded). Some clones in this sample may be carry-over from other donors' samples. Sequencing was performed on PBMCs. The chain joins TRBV27 to TRBJ1-6; TRBD1 is a possible D gene (5 bases). The CDR3 loop is CASSLSGRDNSPLHF. The CDR3 region has the DNA TGTGCCAGCAGTTTATCCGGCAGGGATAATTCACCCCTCCACTTT.